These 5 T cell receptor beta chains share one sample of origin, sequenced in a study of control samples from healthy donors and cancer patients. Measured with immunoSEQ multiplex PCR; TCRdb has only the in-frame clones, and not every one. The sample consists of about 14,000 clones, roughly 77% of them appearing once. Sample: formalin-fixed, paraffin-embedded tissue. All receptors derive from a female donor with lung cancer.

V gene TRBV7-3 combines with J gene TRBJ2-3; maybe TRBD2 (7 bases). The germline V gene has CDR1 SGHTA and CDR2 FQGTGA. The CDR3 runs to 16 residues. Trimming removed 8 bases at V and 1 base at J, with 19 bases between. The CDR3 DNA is TGTGCCAGCTCTTCGGGGGGCCGACCCGGCACAGATACGCAGTATTTT. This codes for CASSSGGRPGTDTQYF.

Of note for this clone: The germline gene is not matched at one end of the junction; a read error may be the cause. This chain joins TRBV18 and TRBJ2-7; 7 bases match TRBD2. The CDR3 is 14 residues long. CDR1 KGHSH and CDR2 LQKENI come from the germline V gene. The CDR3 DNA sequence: TGTGCCAGCTCCCCACGGACTAGGGACTTCGAGCAGTACTTC. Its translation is CASSPRTRDFEQYF.

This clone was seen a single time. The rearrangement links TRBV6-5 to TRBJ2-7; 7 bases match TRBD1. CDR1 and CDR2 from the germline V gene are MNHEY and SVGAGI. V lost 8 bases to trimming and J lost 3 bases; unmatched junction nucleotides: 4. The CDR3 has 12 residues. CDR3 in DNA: TGTGCCAGCCTCCGGGACAGCTACGAGCAGTACTTC. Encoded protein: CASLRDSYEQYF.

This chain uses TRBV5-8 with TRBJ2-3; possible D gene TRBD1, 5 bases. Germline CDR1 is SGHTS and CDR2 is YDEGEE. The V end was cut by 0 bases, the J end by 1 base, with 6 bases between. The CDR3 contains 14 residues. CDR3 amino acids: CASSLGQRTDTQYF. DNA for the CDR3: TGTGCCAGCAGCTTGGGACAGCGCACAGATACGCAGTATTTT.

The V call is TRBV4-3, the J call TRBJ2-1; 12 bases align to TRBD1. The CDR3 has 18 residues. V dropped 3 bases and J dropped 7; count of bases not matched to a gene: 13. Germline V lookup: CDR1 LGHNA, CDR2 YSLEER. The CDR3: CASSHTRSGQGAENEQFF. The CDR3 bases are TGCGCCAGCAGCCATACCCGGTCGGGACAGGGGGCCGAGAATGAGCAGTTCTTC.